This T cell receptor (beta chain) was recorded in a study of neoadjuvant anti-PD-1 for oral cavity cancer. Study at large: Non-progressing patients received a fourth nivolumab dose near day 43, then surgery on days 50-56.

Libraries were prepared by immunoSEQ multiplex PCR; TCRdb keeps only in-frame clonotypes and omits some of them. The profile covers about 14,000 clones, with around 70% appearing a single time and roughly 3.1% taken by the ten largest. The CDR3 extends over 15 amino acids. Losses at the gene ends were 8 bases for V and 5 bases for J; bases not matched to a gene: 11. Germline assignment: CDR1 LNHDA and CDR2 SQIVND (reference sequence). Time point denoted: after neoadjuvant nivolumab, at surgical resection. Patients had HPV-negative, locally advanced oral cavity squamous cell carcinoma. PBMCs were not maintained or expanded in culture before analysis.

Sequencing was performed on PBMCs, taken after nivolumab (anti-PD-1) treatment. The chain joins TRBV19 to TRBJ1-5, with TRBD1 matching 8 bases. The receptor was derived from a person between 40 and 79 years old with oral cavity squamous cell carcinoma. DNA of the CDR3: TGTGCCAGTGGCAACAGGGGGACCCTTTATCAGCCCCAGCATTTT. Encoded protein: CASGNRGTLYQPQHF.